This T cell receptor (beta chain) was retrieved from a study of chemoradiotherapy in HPV16-positive cancers. The method was immunoSEQ multiplex PCR; TCRdb's version includes in-frame clones alone and lacks a portion of them. The repertoire holds about 13,000 clones, with around 85% as singletons. The specimen comprised blood, sampled from a patient who underwent chemoradiotherapy. The clonotype was recovered from a human donor with HPV-associated anogenital cancer.

This CDR3 is CASSPGQGALANEKLFF. The CDR3 nucleotides read TGTGCCAGCAGCCCGGGACAGGGGGCGTTGGCTAATGAAAAACTGTTTTTT. The rearrangement uses TRBV11-2 and TRBJ1-4; 12 nucleotides line up with TRBD1. V dropped 5 bases and J dropped 3; count of bases not matched to a gene: 7. Germline V CDR1 and CDR2: SGHAT, FQNNGV. The CDR3 runs to 17 residues.